Reported below is one T cell receptor (beta chain). TCRdb's table, derived via immunoSEQ multiplex PCR, lists solely in-frame clones and lacks some. This table holds about 310,000 clones, about 88% found once. All enrollees were roughly 18 to 89 years old and from fewer than 30 US areas. Grouping used clinical history reported by participants in a survey and questionnaire. This record belongs to a study of blood T cell repertoires in COVID-19. About the research overall: Samples representing acute and convalescent COVID-19 were sourced from the United States, Italy and Spain. Nucleic acid was either cDNA or gDNA, and it came from T cells, B-cell-depleted T cells, or PBMCs.

Sequenced sample: PBMCs or T cells enriched from blood (not recorded which). The clonotype comes from a middle-aged woman who had recovered from COVID-19.

The DNA of the CDR3 is TGCGCCAGCAGCCAAGAGGGACGGGAGAATCAGCCCCAGCATTTT. It codes for CASSQEGRENQPQHF. The V and J genes are TRBV4-3 and TRBJ1-5; possibly TRBD1 for D (5 bases). This CDR3 contains 15 residues. CDR1 and CDR2 from the germline V gene are LGHNA and YSLEER. The V gene lost 0 bases and the J gene lost 4 bases, with 10 bases spanning the gap.